A selection of T cell receptor beta chains follows, all from one sample in a study of cytomegalovirus exposure and HLA in healthy donors. Profiling relied on immunoSEQ multiplex PCR, and the TCRdb table lists in-frame clones only, not all of them. The profile shows around 300,000 clones, 72% of them singletons. The specimen sequenced was PBMCs. These receptors were obtained from a female donor in good health and CMV-seronegative. CDR3s include the opening cysteine and the closing phenylalanine or tryptophan. D genes are given only for firm matches. Clone size, where shown, is once, few, many, or a class for clones that have expanded.

V: TRBV28
J: TRBJ1-1
size: .
D: .
CDR3: CASSPSVGGAFF
DNA: TGTGCCAGCAGTCCCTCGGTGGGGGGAGCTTTCTTT

V: TRBV2
J: TRBJ2-7
size: .
D: .
CDR3: CASSGSGAPYEQYF
DNA: TGTGCCAGCAGTGGGTCGGGAGCCCCCTACGAGCAGTACTTC

V: TRBV29-1
J: TRBJ2-7
size: .
D: TRBD1
CDR3: CSGGTAYEQYF
DNA: TGCAGCGGTGGGACAGCCTACGAGCAGTACTTC

V: TRBV2
J: TRBJ1-3
size: few
D: .
CDR3: CASSVGEESSGNTIYF
DNA: TGTGCCAGCAGTGTAGGAGAGGAAAGCTCTGGAAACACCATATATTTT

V: TRBV7-9
J: TRBJ2-1
size: .
D: .
CDR3: CASSGDLRANEQFF
DNA: TGTGCCAGCAGCGGAGATCTGAGGGCCAATGAGCAGTTCTTC

V: TRBV9
J: TRBJ1-2
size: .
D: .
CDR3: CASSAEDYGYTF
DNA: TGTGCCAGCAGCGCAGAGGACTATGGCTACACCTTC

V: TRBV18
J: TRBJ2-7
size: .
D: .
CDR3: CASSPGGYEQYF
DNA: TGTGCCAGCTCACCCGGGGGCTACGAGCAGTACTTC

V: TRBV21-1
J: TRBJ2-3
size: .
D: .
CDR3: CASQVVLVGEPDTQYF
DNA: TGTGCCAGCCAGGTGGTTCTGGTGGGAGAGCCAGATACGCAGTATTTT

V: TRBV2
J: TRBJ2-2
size: .
D: .
CDR3: CASSEETTLTGELFF
DNA: TGTGCCAGCAGTGAAGAGACTACCCTCACCGGGGAGCTGTTTTTT

V: TRBV5-1
J: TRBJ2-5
size: .
D: .
CDR3: CASSPLWVGASAYQETQYF
DNA: TGCGCCAGCAGCCCCCTCTGGGTGGGGGCTTCCGCGTACCAAGAGACCCAGTACTTC

V: TRBV5-1
J: TRBJ2-5
size: .
D: .
CDR3: CASSLDWVAEKLKTQYF
DNA: TGCGCCAGCAGCCTGGATTGGGTAGCGGAGAAGTTAAAGACCCAGTACTTC

V: TRBV7-9
J: TRBJ1-1
size: .
D: TRBD1
CDR3: CASSLPGTGQNTEAFF
DNA: TGTGCCAGCAGCTTACCCGGGACAGGGCAGAACACTGAAGCTTTCTTT

V: TRBV11-2
J: TRBJ2-5
size: .
D: TRBD2
CDR3: CASSSSGTSRETQYF
DNA: TGTGCCAGCAGCTCTAGCGGTACTAGCAGAGAGACCCAGTACTTC

V: TRBV19
J: TRBJ2-5
size: .
D: TRBD2
CDR3: CASSPGLAGVETQYF
DNA: TGTGCCAGTAGTCCTGGACTAGCGGGAGTAGAGACCCAGTACTTC

V: TRBV2
J: TRBJ2-3
size: few
D: .
CDR3: CASSKGLPLEDTQYF
DNA: TGTGCCAGCAGCAAGGGGCTACCCTTGGAAGATACGCAGTATTTT

V: TRBV2
J: TRBJ2-3
size: .
D: .
CDR3: CASYKSLATDTQYF
DNA: TGTGCCAGCTATAAAAGCTTAGCCACAGATACGCAGTATTTT

V: TRBV18
J: TRBJ1-2
size: .
D: .
CDR3: CASSPEGTPPYGYTF
DNA: TGTGCCAGCTCACCAGAGGGCACCCCTCCCTATGGCTACACCTTC

V: TRBV10-3
J: TRBJ2-2
size: .
D: .
CDR3: CAISALGELFF
DNA: TGTGCCATCAGTGCCCTTGGGGAGCTGTTTTTT

V: TRBV7-9
J: TRBJ1-6
size: .
D: .
CDR3: CASARGSYNSPLHF
DNA: TGTGCCAGCGCTAGGGGCTCCTATAATTCACCCCTCCACTTT

V: TRBV27
J: TRBJ2-1
size: .
D: TRBD2
CDR3: CASSLLLAGGSYNEQFF
DNA: TGTGCCAGCAGTTTATTACTTGCGGGAGGCTCCTACAATGAGCAGTTCTTC

V: TRBV6-4
J: TRBJ1-4
size: .
D: TRBD1
CDR3: CASSEEGTGGKLFF
DNA: TGTGCCAGCAGTGAGGAGGGGACAGGGGGCAAACTGTTTTTT

V: TRBV28
J: TRBJ2-3
size: .
D: .
CDR3: CASSRVFTDTQYF
DNA: TGTGCCAGCAGTCGGGTCTTCACAGATACGCAGTATTTT

V: TRBV11-2
J: TRBJ2-3
size: .
D: TRBD2
CDR3: CASSQRLAGGPDTQYF
DNA: TGTGCCAGCAGCCAGCGACTAGCGGGAGGCCCAGATACGCAGTATTTT

V: TRBV5-1
J: TRBJ2-7
size: .
D: .
CDR3: CASSVVQGSYGQYF
DNA: TGCGCCAGCAGCGTTGTACAGGGATCCTACGGGCAGTACTTC

V: TRBV18
J: TRBJ2-7
size: .
D: TRBD1
CDR3: CASSPPLTGNSYEQYF
DNA: TGTGCCAGCTCACCTCCTCTGACAGGGAACTCCTACGAGCAGTACTTC

V: TRBV19
J: TRBJ1-3
size: .
D: .
CDR3: CASGPFGGSGNTIYF
DNA: TGTGCCAGCGGCCCATTCGGGGGCTCTGGAAACACCATATATTTT

V: TRBV19
J: TRBJ2-1
size: .
D: TRBD2
CDR3: CASRALAANEQFF
DNA: TGTGCCAGTAGGGCACTAGCGGCCAATGAGCAGTTCTTC

V: TRBV19
J: TRBJ1-1
size: few
D: TRBD1
CDR3: CASSGQGTEAFF
DNA: TGTGCCAGTAGTGGACAGGGAACTGAAGCTTTCTTT

V: TRBV27
J: TRBJ1-2
size: .
D: .
CDR3: CASSLVSTNYGYTF
DNA: TGTGCCAGCAGTTTAGTTAGTACTAACTATGGCTACACCTTC

V: TRBV29-1
J: TRBJ2-3
size: .
D: TRBD1
CDR3: CSGGTDTDTQYF
DNA: TGCAGCGGGGGGACAGACACAGATACGCAGTATTTT

V: TRBV4-1
J: TRBJ1-1
size: .
D: .
CDR3: CASSQVMLDITEAFF
DNA: TGCGCCAGCAGCCAAGTGATGCTCGACATCACTGAAGCTTTCTTT

V: TRBV10-3
J: TRBJ2-6
size: few
D: TRBD1
CDR3: CAISDRTTGLGSGANVLTF
DNA: TGTGCCATCAGTGACCGGACGACAGGGTTAGGATCTGGGGCCAACGTCCTGACTTTC

V: TRBV5-1
J: TRBJ1-2
size: .
D: TRBD1
CDR3: CASSSEGQGVRGYTF
DNA: TGCGCCAGCAGCTCGGAAGGACAGGGGGTGCGCGGCTACACCTTC

V: TRBV27
J: TRBJ1-2
size: .
D: .
CDR3: CASSEQAEWNYGYTF
DNA: TGTGCCAGCAGTGAACAGGCGGAGTGGAACTATGGCTACACCTTC

V: TRBV11-3
J: TRBJ2-3
size: few
D: .
CDR3: CASSLVTGSHTDTQYF
DNA: TGTGCCAGCAGCTTAGTCACTGGTTCCCACACAGATACGCAGTATTTT

V: TRBV6-6
J: TRBJ2-3
size: few
D: .
CDR3: CASSTGDFTDTQYF
DNA: TGTGCCAGCAGTACGGGGGACTTCACAGATACGCAGTATTTT

V: TRBV6-1
J: TRBJ2-5
size: .
D: TRBD2
CDR3: CASNPGGIQETQYF
DNA: TGTGCCAGCAACCCCGGGGGGATCCAAGAGACCCAGTACTTC

V: TRBV15
J: TRBJ2-2
size: .
D: .
CDR3: CATSSGATRTGELFF
DNA: TGTGCCACCAGCAGCGGCGCAACGAGGACCGGGGAGCTGTTTTTT

V: TRBV28
J: TRBJ2-1
size: .
D: .
CDR3: CASSRPQGSSSYNEQFF
DNA: TGTGCCAGCAGCCGCCCGCAGGGGTCGTCCTCCTACAATGAGCAGTTCTTC

V: TRBV28
J: TRBJ1-5
size: .
D: TRBD1
CDR3: CASRTGTGFQPQHF
DNA: TGTGCCAGCAGGACCGGGACAGGTTTTCAGCCCCAGCATTTT

V: TRBV5-1
J: TRBJ2-5
size: .
D: .
CDR3: CASSARGNTQETQYF
DNA: TGCGCCAGTTCCGCCCGGGGAAACACCCAAGAGACCCAGTACTTC

V: TRBV7-9
J: TRBJ2-1
size: .
D: TRBD1
CDR3: CASRPGTGAAHNEQFF
DNA: TGTGCCAGCAGGCCTGGGACAGGGGCGGCACACAATGAGCAGTTCTTC

V: TRBV6-5
J: TRBJ1-1
size: .
D: .
CDR3: CASSGGKGNTEAFF
DNA: TGTGCCAGCAGTGGGGGGAAGGGGAACACTGAAGCTTTCTTT

V: TRBV7-9
J: TRBJ1-2
size: .
D: .
CDR3: CSSSHPFSQGSYGYTF
DNA: TGTTCCAGCAGCCACCCATTTTCGCAGGGGAGCTATGGCTACACCTTC

V: TRBV9
J: TRBJ2-5
size: .
D: TRBD2
CDR3: CASSSGTSGPQETQYF
DNA: TGTGCCAGCAGCAGCGGGACTAGCGGCCCCCAAGAGACCCAGTACTTC

V: TRBV9
J: TRBJ1-1
size: .
D: .
CDR3: CASSVGGRGNTEAFF
DNA: TGTGCCAGCAGCGTAGGCGGCAGGGGGAACACTGAAGCTTTCTTT

V: TRBV14
J: TRBJ2-1
size: .
D: TRBD2
CDR3: CASSFRLAGGNEQFF
DNA: TGTGCCAGCAGCTTTCGATTAGCGGGAGGCAATGAGCAGTTCTTC

V: TRBV27
J: TRBJ2-7
size: .
D: .
CDR3: CASSLKQFYEQYF
DNA: TGTGCCAGCAGTTTAAAACAGTTCTACGAGCAGTACTTC

V: TRBV27
J: TRBJ2-1
size: .
D: TRBD2
CDR3: CASRGGLAPEGGKFF
DNA: TGTGCCAGCAGGGGGGGACTAGCTCCAGAGGGGGGGAAGTTCTTC

V: TRBV10-3
J: TRBJ2-7
size: few
D: TRBD2
CDR3: CATTTSGSFYEQYF
DNA: TGTGCCACTACAACTAGCGGGAGTTTCTACGAGCAGTACTTC

V: TRBV19
J: TRBJ1-1
size: .
D: .
CDR3: CASSILTDTEAFF
DNA: TGTGCCAGTAGTATCTTAACGGACACTGAAGCTTTCTTT

V: TRBV7-9
J: TRBJ1-1
size: few
D: .
CDR3: CASSSHRGGTEAFF
DNA: TGTGCCAGCAGCTCTCACCGGGGGGGCACTGAAGCTTTCTTT

V: TRBV7-8
J: TRBJ2-7
size: few
D: TRBD1
CDR3: CASSLVGTGNYEQYF
DNA: TGTGCCAGCAGCCTCGTGGGGACAGGGAACTACGAGCAGTACTTC

V: TRBV30
J: TRBJ2-5
size: .
D: .
CDR3: CAWAVQETQYF
DNA: TGTGCCTGGGCGGTCCAGGAGACCCAGTACTTC

V: TRBV6-1
J: TRBJ2-5
size: .
D: TRBD1
CDR3: CASSDATGLETQYF
DNA: TGTGCCAGCAGTGACGCGACAGGGCTTGAGACCCAGTACTTC